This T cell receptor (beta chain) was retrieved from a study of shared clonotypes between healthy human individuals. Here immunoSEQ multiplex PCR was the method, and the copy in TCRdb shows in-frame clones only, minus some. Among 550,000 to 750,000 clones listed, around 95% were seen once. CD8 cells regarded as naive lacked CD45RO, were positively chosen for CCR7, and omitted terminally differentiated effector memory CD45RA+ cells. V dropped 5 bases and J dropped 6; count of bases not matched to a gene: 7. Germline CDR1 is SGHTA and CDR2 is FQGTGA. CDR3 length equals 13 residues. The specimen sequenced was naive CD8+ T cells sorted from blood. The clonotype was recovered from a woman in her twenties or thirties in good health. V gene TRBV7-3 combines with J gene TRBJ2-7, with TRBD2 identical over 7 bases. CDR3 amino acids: CASSVGGTGEQYF. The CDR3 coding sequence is TGTGCCAGCAGCGTCGGGGGGACCGGCGAGCAGTACTTC. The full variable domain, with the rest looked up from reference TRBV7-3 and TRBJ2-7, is GAGVSQTPSNKVTEKGKYVELRCDPISGHTALYWYRQSLGQGPEFLIYFQGTGAADDSGLPNDRFFAVRPEGSVSTLKIQRTERGDSAVYLCASSVGGTGEQYFGPGTRLTVT.